This T cell receptor beta chain was documented in a study of blood T cells in healthy people across ages. About the study: Template-switching capture recovered about one barcoded beta molecule per two T cells. The study, taken as a whole, reports: Naive T cell percentage strongly correlated with TCR beta diversity. Any conclusive comparison of naive versus antigen-experienced cells was prevented by using unsorted PBMCs.

The CDR3 spans 14 residues. V lost 3 bases and J lost 7, with 15 bases in between. Sample-barcoded 5' priming and a J-beta primer mix drove a second PCR of 7 to 11 cycles. TCRdb independently ran MiXCR on the 5' RACE reads; one entry per CDR3 protein. The sample has about a million distinct CDR3 sequences; 35% to 40% are singletons. Donors ranged from about 6 to 90 years old and were healthy Caucasians in Russia. As to this clonotype: Its target is unknown.

The sequenced sample consisted of blood. The chain uses TRBV12-3 or TRBV12-4 and TRBJ1-1, with a tentative D call TRBD1 (6 bases). The TCR sequence derives from a man younger than 35 in good health. This chain's CDR3 is CASSLVQGVNEAFF. The DNA of the CDR3 is TGTGCCAGCAGTTTGGTACAGGGAGTTAATGAAGCTTTCTTT.